This entry is about one T cell receptor beta chain. Its antigen is not known. The CDR3 is 16 residues long. Per the germline V gene, CDR1 is SGHTA and CDR2 is FQGNSA. The V end was cut by 5 bases, the J end by 6 bases, with 20 bases between. Produced via immunoSEQ multiplex PCR; TCRdb's table is partial and in-frame only. In the table there are roughly 140,000 clones, around 91% of which are singletons. This record belongs to a study of T cell responses to AZD1222 COVID-19 vaccine. Study-level results: Spike was spanned by vaccine-associated CD4 TCRs, with dominance at 160-218 and 743-854. Spike-specific TCR breadth and depth both grew after two AZD1222 doses.

The genes are TRBV7-2 and TRBJ1-5; TRBD1 might be the D (6 bases). The sequenced sample was peripheral blood, obtained on day 0 of AZD1222 vaccination. The TCR sequence derives from an adult in good health. For the CDR3, the DNA is TGTGCCAGCAGCCGGGGACACTTGGCGGGCGGTCAGCCCCAGCATTTT. Its translation is CASSRGHLAGGQPQHF.